The 7 T cell receptor beta chains below were found in one sample sequenced in a study of identical twins. TCRdb reprocessed the 5' RACE reads via MiXCR and lists one record per CDR3 protein. The table lists approximately 700,000 distinct CDR3 sequences, 6% to 6.5% of them singletons. Sequences were obtained from naive T cells sorted from blood. These receptors originate from a man younger than 35 in good health.

This clonotype was picked up many times. The V call is TRBV15, the J call TRBJ1-5; D call uncertain. The length of the CDR3 is 14 residues. The V and J ends lost 3 bases and 1 base respectively, with 7 bases between them. CDR1 is LNHNV, CDR2 YYDKDF, per germline (reference sequence). In DNA form, the CDR3 reads TGTGCCACCAGCAGGCCGGAAAGCAATCAGCCCCAGCATTTT. The encoded protein is CATSRPESNQPQHF.

Many counts were recorded for this clonotype. V usage is TRBV12-3 or TRBV12-4 and J usage is TRBJ1-4; the D is unclear. CDR3 length: 15 amino acids. V shed 4 bases and J shed 1 base, with 10 bases lying between them. The CDR3 spells CASSSDFGTNEKLFF. Written as DNA, the CDR3 is TGTGCCAGCAGTTCCGATTTCGGAACTAATGAAAAACTGTTTTTT.

This clonotype came up many times. V is TRBV5-6 and J is TRBJ2-6; D perhaps matches TRBD2 (5 bases). The V gene lost 2 bases and the J gene lost 0 bases, with 6 bases spanning the gap. The CDR3 has 15 residues. Per germline, CDR1 SGHDT and CDR2 YYEEEE. Written as DNA, the CDR3 is TGTGCCAGCAGCTTAGGACTCTCTGGGGCCAACGTCCTGACTTTC. Protein sequence: CASSLGLSGANVLTF.

This clonotype was recorded at least ten times. The chain has TRBV4-1 and TRBJ2-1; D unresolved. Between the trimmed V and J ends, which lost 2 bases and 6 bases, there was a span of 8 bases. Per germline, CDR1 MGHRA and CDR2 YSYEKL. The CDR3 is 13 residues long. The CDR3: CASSQSIGNEQFF. Written as DNA, the CDR3 is TGCGCCAGCAGCCAATCGATCGGCAATGAGCAGTTCTTC.

This clonotype has a handful of counts. The chain combines TRBV7-2 with TRBJ1-2; D gene unclear. CDR3 length: 11 residues. Germline CDR1 is SGHTA and CDR2 is FQGNSA. The V gene lost 3 bases and the J gene lost 8 bases, with 7 bases spanning the gap. The CDR3 DNA reads TGTGCCAGCAGCTTTCTAGGGGGCTACACCTTC. Translated, it gives CASSFLGGYTF.

This clonotype occurred many times. The chain joins TRBV2 to TRBJ2-1, with TRBD2 identical over 7 bases. CDR1 and CDR2 from the germline V gene are SNHLY and FYNNEI. V lost 3 bases, J lost 7 bases, and 12 bases stayed unmatched. The CDR3 is 16 residues long. CDR3 loop: CASSDSSGKLRNEQFF. The CDR3 DNA sequence: TGTGCCAGCAGTGACTCCAGCGGGAAGCTAAGGAATGAGCAGTTCTTC.

This chain connects TRBV10-3 to TRBJ2-3; 7 bases are a match to TRBD1. The CDR3 contains 17 residues. The germline V gene encodes CDR1 ENHRY and CDR2 SYGVKD. The trim removed 7 bases at V and 7 bases at J, leaving 20 bases unmatched. The CDR3 region has the DNA TGTGCCATCACCGAGGAAGGGGGCTATCCCCCGGTGAATACGCAGTATTTT. This gives the protein CAITEEGGYPPVNTQYF.